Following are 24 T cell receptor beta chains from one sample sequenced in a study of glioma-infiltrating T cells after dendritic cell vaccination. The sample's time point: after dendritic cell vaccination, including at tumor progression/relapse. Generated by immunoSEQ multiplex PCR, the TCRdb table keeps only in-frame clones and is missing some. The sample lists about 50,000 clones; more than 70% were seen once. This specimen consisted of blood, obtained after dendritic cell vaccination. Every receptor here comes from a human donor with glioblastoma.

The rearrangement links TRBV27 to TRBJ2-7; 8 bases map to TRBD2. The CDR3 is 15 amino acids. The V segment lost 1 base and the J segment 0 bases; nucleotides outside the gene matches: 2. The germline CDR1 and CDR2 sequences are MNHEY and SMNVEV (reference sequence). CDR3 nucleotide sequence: TGTGCCAGCAGTTTATTCGGGGGGGGCTCCTACGAGCAGTACTTC. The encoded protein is CASSLFGGGSYEQYF.

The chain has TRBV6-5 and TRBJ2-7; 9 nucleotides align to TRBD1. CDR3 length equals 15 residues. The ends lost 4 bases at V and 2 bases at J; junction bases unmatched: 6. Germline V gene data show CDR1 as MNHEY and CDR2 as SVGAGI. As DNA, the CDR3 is TGTGCCAGCAGTTTAGGGACAGGGTCCACCTACGAGCAGTACTTC. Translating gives CASSLGTGSTYEQYF.

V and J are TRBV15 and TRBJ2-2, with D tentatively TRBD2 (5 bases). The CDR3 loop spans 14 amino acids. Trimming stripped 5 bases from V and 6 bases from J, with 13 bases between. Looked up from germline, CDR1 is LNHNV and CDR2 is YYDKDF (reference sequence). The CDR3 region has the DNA TGTGCCACCAGCCGACGAAGTAGCGCCGGGGAGCTGTTTTTT. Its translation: CATSRRSSAGELFF.

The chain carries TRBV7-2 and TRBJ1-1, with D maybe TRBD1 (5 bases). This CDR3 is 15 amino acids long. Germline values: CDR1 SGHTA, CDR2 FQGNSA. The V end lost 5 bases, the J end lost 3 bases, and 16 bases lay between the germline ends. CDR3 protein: CASSPQSGGYTEAFF. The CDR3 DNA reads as TGTGCCAGCAGCCCCCAGTCGGGGGGGTACACTGAAGCTTTCTTT.

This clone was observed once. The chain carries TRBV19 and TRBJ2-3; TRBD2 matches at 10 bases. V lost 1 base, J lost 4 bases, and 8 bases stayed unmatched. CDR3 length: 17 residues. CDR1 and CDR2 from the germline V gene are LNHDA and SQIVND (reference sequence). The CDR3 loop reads CASSIAGSGGAPDTQYF. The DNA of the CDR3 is TGTGCCAGTAGTATAGCGGGCAGCGGGGGGGCACCAGATACGCAGTATTTT. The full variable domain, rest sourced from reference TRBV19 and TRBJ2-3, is DGGITQSPKYLFRKEGQNVTLSCEQNLNHDAMYWYRQDPGQGLRLIYYSQIVNDFQKGDIAEGYSVSREKKESFPLTVTSAQKNPTAFYLCASSIAGSGGAPDTQYFGPGTRLTVL.

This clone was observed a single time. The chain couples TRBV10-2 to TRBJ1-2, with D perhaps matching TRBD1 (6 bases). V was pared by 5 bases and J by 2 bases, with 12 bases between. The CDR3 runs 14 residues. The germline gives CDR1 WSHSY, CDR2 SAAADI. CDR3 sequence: CASSTPDRNYGYTF. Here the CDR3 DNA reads TGCGCCAGCAGTACCCCTGACAGGAACTATGGCTACACCTTC.

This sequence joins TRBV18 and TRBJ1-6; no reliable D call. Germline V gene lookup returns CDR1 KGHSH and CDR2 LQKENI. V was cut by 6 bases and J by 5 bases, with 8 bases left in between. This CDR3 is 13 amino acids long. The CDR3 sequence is CASSGVDNSPLHF. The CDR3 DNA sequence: TGTGCCAGCTCCGGGGTGGATAATTCACCCCTCCACTTT. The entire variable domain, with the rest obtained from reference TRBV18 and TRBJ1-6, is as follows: NAGVMQNPRHLVRRRGQEARLRCSPMKGHSHVYWYRQLPEEGLKFMVYLQKENIIDESGMPKERFSAEFPKEGPSILRIQQVVRGDSAAYFCASSGVDNSPLHFGNGTRLTVT.

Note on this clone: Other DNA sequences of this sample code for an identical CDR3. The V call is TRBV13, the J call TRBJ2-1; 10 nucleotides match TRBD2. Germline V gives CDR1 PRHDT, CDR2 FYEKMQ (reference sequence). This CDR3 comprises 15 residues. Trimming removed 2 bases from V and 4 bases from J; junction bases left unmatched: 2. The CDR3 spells CASSLSGGAYNEQFF. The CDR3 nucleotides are TGTGCCAGCAGCTTAAGCGGGGGGGCTTACAATGAGCAGTTCTTC.

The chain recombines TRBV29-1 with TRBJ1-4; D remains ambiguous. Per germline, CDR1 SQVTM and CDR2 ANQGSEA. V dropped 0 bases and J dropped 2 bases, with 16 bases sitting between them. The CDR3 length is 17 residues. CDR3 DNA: TGCAGCGTTGAAGATCCGACTCCCGGTCGGACTAATGAAAAACTGTTTTTT. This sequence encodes CSVEDPTPGRTNEKLFF.

The CDR3 coding sequence is TGTGCCAGCAGCTTACTAGCGGGGGGGCAAGATACGCAGTATTTT. Translated: CASSLLAGGQDTQYF. The chain links TRBV11-3 to TRBJ2-3; 12 positions match TRBD2. The CDR3 sequence is 15 residues long. The trim removed 2 bases at V and 5 bases at J, leaving 2 bases unmatched. CDR1 and CDR2 (germline): SGHNT, YENEEA.

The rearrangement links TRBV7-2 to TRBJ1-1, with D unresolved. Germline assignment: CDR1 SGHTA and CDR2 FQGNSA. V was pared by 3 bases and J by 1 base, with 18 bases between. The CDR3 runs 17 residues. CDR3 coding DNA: TGTGCCAGCAGCTTGCTCTCGGCCCGGGGAGGGAACACTGAAGCTTTCTTT. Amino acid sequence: CASSLLSARGGNTEAFF. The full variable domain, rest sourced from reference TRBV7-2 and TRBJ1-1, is GAGVSQSPSNKVTEKGKDVELRCDPISGHTALYWYRQSLGQGLEFLIYFQGNSAPDKSGLPSDRFSAERTGGSVSTLTIQRTQQEDSAVYLCASSLLSARGGNTEAFFGQGTRLTVV.

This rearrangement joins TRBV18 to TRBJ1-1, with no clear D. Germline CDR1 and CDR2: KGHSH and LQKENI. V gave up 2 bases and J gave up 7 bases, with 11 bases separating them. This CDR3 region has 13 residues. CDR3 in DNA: TGTGCCAGCTCACCAGATCAGGCTGTTGAAGCTTTCTTT. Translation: CASSPDQAVEAFF. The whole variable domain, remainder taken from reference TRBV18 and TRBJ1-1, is NAGVMQNPRHLVRRRGQEARLRCSPMKGHSHVYWYRQLPEEGLKFMVYLQKENIIDESGMPKERFSAEFPKEGPSILRIQQVVRGDSAAYFCASSPDQAVEAFFGQGTRLTVV.

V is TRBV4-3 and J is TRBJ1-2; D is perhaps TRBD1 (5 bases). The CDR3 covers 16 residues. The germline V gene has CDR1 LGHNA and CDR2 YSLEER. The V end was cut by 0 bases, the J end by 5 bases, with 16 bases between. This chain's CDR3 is CASSQDVGQRGYGYTF. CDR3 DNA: TGCGCCAGCAGCCAAGATGTGGGGCAGCGGGGTTATGGCTACACCTTC.

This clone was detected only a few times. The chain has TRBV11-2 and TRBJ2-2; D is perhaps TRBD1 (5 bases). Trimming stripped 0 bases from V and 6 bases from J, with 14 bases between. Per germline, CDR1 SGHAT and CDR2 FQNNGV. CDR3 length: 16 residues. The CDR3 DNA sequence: TGTGCCAGCAGCTTAGAACAGGCGCGAAGGGCCGGGGAGCTGTTTTTT. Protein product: CASSLEQARRAGELFF.

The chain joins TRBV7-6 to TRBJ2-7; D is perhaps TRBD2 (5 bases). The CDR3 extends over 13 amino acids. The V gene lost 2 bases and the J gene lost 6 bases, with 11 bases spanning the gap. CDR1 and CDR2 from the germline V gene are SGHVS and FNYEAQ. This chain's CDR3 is CASSLNSLGEQYF. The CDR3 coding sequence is TGTGCCAGCAGCTTAAATTCACTAGGCGAGCAGTACTTC.

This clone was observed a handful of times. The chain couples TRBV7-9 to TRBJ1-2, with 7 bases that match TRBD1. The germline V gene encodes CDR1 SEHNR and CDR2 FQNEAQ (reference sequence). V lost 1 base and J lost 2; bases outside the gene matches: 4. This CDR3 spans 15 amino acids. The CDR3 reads CASSLGDRENYGYTF. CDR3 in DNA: TGTGCCAGCAGCTTAGGAGACAGGGAAAACTATGGCTACACCTTC.

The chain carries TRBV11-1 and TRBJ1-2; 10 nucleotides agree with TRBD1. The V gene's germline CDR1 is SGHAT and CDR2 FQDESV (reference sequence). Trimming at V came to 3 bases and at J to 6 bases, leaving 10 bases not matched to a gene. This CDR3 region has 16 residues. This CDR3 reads CASSFRLKTGGNGYTF. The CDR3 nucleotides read TGTGCCAGCAGCTTTCGCCTTAAGACAGGGGGCAATGGCTACACCTTC.

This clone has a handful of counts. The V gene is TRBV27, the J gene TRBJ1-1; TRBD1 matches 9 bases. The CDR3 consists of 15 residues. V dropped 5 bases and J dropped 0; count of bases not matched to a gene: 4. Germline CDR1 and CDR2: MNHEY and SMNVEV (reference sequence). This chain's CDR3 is CASSLRTGVNTEAFF. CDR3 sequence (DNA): TGTGCCAGCAGTCTACGGACAGGGGTGAACACTGAAGCTTTCTTT.

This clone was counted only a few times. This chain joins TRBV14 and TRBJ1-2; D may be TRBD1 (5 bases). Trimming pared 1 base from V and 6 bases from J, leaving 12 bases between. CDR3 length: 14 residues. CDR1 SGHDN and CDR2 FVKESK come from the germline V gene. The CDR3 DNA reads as TGTGCCAGCAGCCAAGTGCAGGGCGGACATGGCTACACCTTC. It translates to CASSQVQGGHGYTF.

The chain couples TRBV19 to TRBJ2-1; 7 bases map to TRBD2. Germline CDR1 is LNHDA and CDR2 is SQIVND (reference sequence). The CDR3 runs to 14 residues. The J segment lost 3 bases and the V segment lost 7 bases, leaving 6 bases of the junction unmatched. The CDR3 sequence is CASMGGTIYNEQFF. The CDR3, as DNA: TGTGCCAGTATGGGGGGGACTATCTACAATGAGCAGTTCTTC.

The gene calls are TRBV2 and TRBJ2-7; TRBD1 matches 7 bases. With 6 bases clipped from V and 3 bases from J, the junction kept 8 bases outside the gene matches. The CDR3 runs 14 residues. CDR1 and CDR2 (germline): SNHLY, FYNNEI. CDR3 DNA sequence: TGTGCCAGCAGGCCAGACAGGGAATACTACGAGCAGTACTTC. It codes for CASRPDREYYEQYF.

CDR3 in amino acids: CASGITDYYGYTF. The CDR3 DNA sequence: TGTGCTAGTGGTATCACAGATTACTATGGCTACACCTTC. The V call is TRBV12-5, the J call TRBJ1-2, with D hard to call. The CDR3 spans 13 residues. CDR1 is LGHNT, CDR2 FRNRAP, per germline. V was trimmed by 5 bases and J by 3 bases, leaving 10 bases between them.

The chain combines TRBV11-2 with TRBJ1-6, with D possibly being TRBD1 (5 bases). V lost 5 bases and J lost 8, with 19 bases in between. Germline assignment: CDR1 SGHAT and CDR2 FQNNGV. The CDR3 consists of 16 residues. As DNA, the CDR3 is TGTGCCAGCAGCCTAGGAAGGGGATCCAAGCATTCACCCCTCCACTTT. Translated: CASSLGRGSKHSPLHF.

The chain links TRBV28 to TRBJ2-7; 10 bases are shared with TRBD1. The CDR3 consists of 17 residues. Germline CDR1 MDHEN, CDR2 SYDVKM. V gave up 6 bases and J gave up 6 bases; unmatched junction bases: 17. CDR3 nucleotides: TGTGCCAGCAGCCGCGGACCGGGACAGGGGAGTCGGGGCGAGCAGTACTTC. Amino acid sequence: CASSRGPGQGSRGEQYF.